The rows below give T cell receptor beta chains drawn from one sample of a study of blood T cell repertoires in COVID-19. TCRdb keeps only in-frame clones here, not all; method: immunoSEQ multiplex PCR. The sample comprises over 150,000 clones, more than 80% of which are singletons, and 6.2% rests with the top ten. Sequenced material: PBMCs or T cells enriched from blood (not recorded which). Source of these receptors: a man in his forties who had recovered from COVID-19. Each CDR3 is given with its conserved first and last residue. The D gene is left open where the match is weak. The listing skips clone size in some rows; elsewhere it reads once, few, many or a size class.

J: TRBJ2-5
D: .
V: TRBV3-1/TRBV3-2
size: .
DNA: TGTGCCAGCAGCCAAGGTGTGGAGCCCCAAGAGACCCAGTACTTC
CDR3: CASSQGVEPQETQYF

J: TRBJ1-1
D: .
V: TRBV3-1/TRBV3-2
size: .
DNA: TGTGCCAGCAGCCAAGGATTTCGAGGACTTCGGACTGAAGCTTTCTTT
CDR3: CASSQGFRGLRTEAFF

J: TRBJ1-4
D: .
V: TRBV5-8
size: .
DNA: TGTGCCAGCAGCGGGAGGGCCTCCAGAACTAATGAAAAACTGTTTTTT
CDR3: CASSGRASRTNEKLFF

J: TRBJ2-7
D: .
V: TRBV21-1
size: .
DNA: TGTGCCAGCAGCGGAGACAGGGGCCGGCAGTACTTC
CDR3: CASSGDRGRQYF

J: TRBJ2-7
D: TRBD1
V: TRBV28
size: .
DNA: TGTGCCAGCAGTTTGACCTCGGGACAGTCCTACGAGCAGTACTTC
CDR3: CASSLTSGQSYEQYF

J: TRBJ1-1
D: .
V: TRBV6-1
size: .
DNA: TGTGCCAGCAGTGAAGATTGGAGGGACACTGAAGCTTTCTTT
CDR3: CASSEDWRDTEAFF

J: TRBJ2-5
D: TRBD2
V: TRBV27
size: .
DNA: TGTGCCAGCAGTTTAGGGCGGGGGGGCAGCCCTCAAGAGACCCAGTACTTC
CDR3: CASSLGRGGSPQETQYF

J: TRBJ1-5
D: TRBD1
V: TRBV6-4
size: once
DNA: TGTGCCAGCAGTCAAGACAGGGCACCATATAGCAATCAGCCCCAGCATTTT
CDR3: CASSQDRAPYSNQPQHF

J: TRBJ1-3
D: .
V: TRBV6-5
size: .
DNA: TGTGCCAGCAGTTATAGGGGCGAAGCTGGAAACACCATATATTTT
CDR3: CASSYRGEAGNTIYF

J: TRBJ2-7
D: TRBD2
V: TRBV7-9
size: .
DNA: TGTGCCAGCAGCGGAGGGACTAGAGCCTACGAGCAGTACTTC
CDR3: CASSGGTRAYEQYF

J: TRBJ1-6
D: .
V: TRBV5-1
size: .
DNA: TGCGCCAGCAGCTTTCAGAATTCACCCCTCCACTTT
CDR3: CASSFQNSPLHF

J: TRBJ1-5
D: .
V: TRBV15
size: once
DNA: TGTGCCACCAGCAGAGATCTAGGTCAGGGTCCAAATCAGCCCCAGCATTTT
CDR3: CATSRDLGQGPNQPQHF

J: TRBJ2-1
D: TRBD2
V: TRBV5-1
size: .
DNA: TGCGCCAGCCGAACCTACGGGGGGGCCGGGAATGAGCAGTTCTTC
CDR3: CASRTYGGAGNEQFF

J: TRBJ1-2
D: TRBD1
V: TRBV24-1
size: .
DNA: TGTGCCACCAGTGAGCCGGGACAGGGGGATGGCTACACCTTC
CDR3: CATSEPGQGDGYTF

J: TRBJ1-2
D: .
V: TRBV3-1/TRBV3-2
size: .
DNA: TGTGCCAGCAGCCCCGGATTGGGGGCCGGTGGCTACACCTTC
CDR3: CASSPGLGAGGYTF

J: TRBJ2-7
D: .
V: TRBV12-3/TRBV12-4
size: .
DNA: TGTGCCAGCAGTCTAGGTCCCCTCTACGAGCAGTACTTC
CDR3: CASSLGPLYEQYF

J: TRBJ1-1
D: .
V: TRBV27
size: once
DNA: TGTGCCAGCAGTTTGACCATTAGGGGGACTGAAGCTTTCTTT
CDR3: CASSLTIRGTEAFF

J: TRBJ2-7
D: .
V: TRBV1
size: once
DNA: TGCACCAGCAGCCGAAGACAGGAGAAGATGGCATGGAGCTACGAGCAGTACTTC
CDR3: CTSSRRQEKMAWSYEQYF

J: TRBJ1-2
D: .
V: TRBV6-1
size: .
DNA: TGTGCCAGCAGTGAAGACTTCCACGGACAGTCGGATGGCTACACCTTC
CDR3: CASSEDFHGQSDGYTF

J: TRBJ1-1
D: .
V: TRBV12-5
size: once
DNA: TGTGCTAGTGGTTTGCACGGGAACACTGAAGCTTTCTTT
CDR3: CASGLHGNTEAFF

J: TRBJ1-3
D: .
V: TRBV9
size: few
DNA: TGTGCCAGCAGCTTAACCGAGGGTTGGGGTGGAAACACCATATATTTT
CDR3: CASSLTEGWGGNTIYF

J: TRBJ2-7
D: TRBD2
V: TRBV5-5
size: .
DNA: TGTGCCAGCAGCGAGACTAGCGGGGGTACCTACGAGCAGTACTTC
CDR3: CASSETSGGTYEQYF